The present T cell receptor beta chain was sequenced within a study of T cell responses to AZD1222 COVID-19 vaccine. Turning to this clone: The antigen is unknown.

Study observations and caveats: Most donors were white British and more were female, and clonal diversity was possibly underestimated. Spike as a whole was targeted by vaccine-associated CD4 TCRs, dominant at 160-218 and 743-854. Baseline seropositives among AZD1222 recipients totaled only 5 to 7. Elevations in Spike-specific TCR breadth and depth followed administration of two AZD1222 doses.

Some clones are missing from TCRdb's copy, which holds only in-frame ones; the method was immunoSEQ multiplex PCR. The sample shows about 130,000 clones, around nine tenths of them seen only once. The CDR3 has 14 residues. The V end was cut by 0 bases, the J end by 4 bases, with 7 bases between. This sequence originates from an adult in good health. J is TRBJ1-5 and V is TRBV23-1; weak D call: TRBD1 (5 bases). TRBV23-1 qualifies as an ORF whose function is uncertain. The sample consisted of peripheral blood, taken on day 0 of AZD1222 vaccination. Here the CDR3 reads CASSQSEGNQPQHF. The CDR3 region has the DNA TGCGCCAGCAGTCAATCGGAGGGGAATCAGCCCCAGCATTTT.